The 21 T cell receptor beta chains below were found in one sample sequenced in a study of shared clonotypes between healthy human individuals. Naive CD8 populations comprised CD45RO-negative cells positively selected for CCR7, excluding terminally differentiated effector memory CD45RA+ cells. Assay: immunoSEQ multiplex PCR; the TCRdb copy retains only in-frame clones and omits some. The sample consists of approximately 1.9 million clones, just under 95% of them appearing once. Sequencing input: naive CD8+ T cells from PBMCs. Source of these receptors: a man between 18 and 35 years old in good health. Some clones in this sample may be carry-over from other donors' samples.

About this clone: The same CDR3 also results from other DNA sequences found in this sample. The rearrangement joins TRBV2 to TRBJ2-2, with D uncertain. The CDR3 extends over 12 amino acids. Trimming took 6 bases from V and 1 from J, leaving 3 bases between them. Germline V gene sequence: CDR1 SNHLY, CDR2 FYNNEI. The CDR3 sequence: CASSRNTGELFF. The CDR3 nucleotides read TGTGCCAGCAGCAGGAACACCGGGGAGCTGTTTTTT.

V gene TRBV27 combines with J gene TRBJ1-2, with D perhaps TRBD1 (5 bases). Deletions cut 0 bases from V and 4 bases from J, with 12 bases between. The germline V gene has CDR1 MNHEY and CDR2 SMNVEV (reference sequence). This CDR3 spans 15 amino acids. CDR3 amino acids: CASSLSFSGGYGYTF. CDR3 nucleotides: TGTGCCAGCAGTTTATCGTTCTCCGGGGGCTATGGCTACACCTTC.

This chain connects TRBV4-1 to TRBJ2-1, with 7 bases matching TRBD2. From germline, CDR1 is MGHRA and CDR2 YSYEKL. Trimming removed 1 base from V and 3 bases from J; junction bases left unmatched: 6. The CDR3 runs 16 residues. Here the CDR3 reads CASSQARGGNYNEQFF. CDR3 nucleotide sequence: TGCGCCAGCAGCCAAGCCCGCGGGGGAAACTACAATGAGCAGTTCTTC.

This sequence joins TRBV28 and TRBJ2-7; 8 bases are a match to TRBD2. The CDR3 loop spans 16 amino acids. CDR1 and CDR2 from the germline V gene are MDHEN and SYDVKM. Trimming took 6 bases from V and 4 from J; bases not matched to a gene: 14. DNA for the CDR3: TGTGCCAGCAGCCCAACCCCAGCGGGAGAAAAATACGAGCAGTACTTC. Translating it yields CASSPTPAGEKYEQYF.

The rearrangement joins TRBV27 to TRBJ2-3, with 9 bases matching TRBD2. This CDR3 is 17 amino acids long. V shed 0 bases and J 4 bases; nucleotides not matched to a gene: 8. The germline CDR1 and CDR2 sequences are MNHEY and SMNVEV (reference sequence). The CDR3 region is CASSLSGGAGGPDTQYF. CDR3 nucleotide sequence: TGTGCCAGCAGTTTATCTGGAGGGGCGGGAGGGCCAGATACGCAGTATTTT.

The rearrangement joins TRBV13 to TRBJ2-6; perhaps TRBD1 as D (6 bases). The CDR3 length is 16 residues. The V gene lost 7 bases and the J gene lost 0 bases, with 13 bases spanning the gap. CDR1 and CDR2 from the germline V gene are PRHDT and FYEKMQ (reference sequence). The CDR3 loop is CASKDSTSSGANVLTF. The CDR3 DNA reads TGTGCCAGCAAGGACAGTACCTCCTCTGGGGCCAACGTCCTGACTTTC.

This sequence joins TRBV5-1 and TRBJ2-2, with D maybe TRBD2 (6 bases). The CDR3 contains 15 residues. In germline, CDR1 is SGHRS, CDR2 YFSETQ. V lost 4 bases and J lost 6, with 16 bases in between. The CDR3 loop reads CASSRKIADAGELFF. DNA for the CDR3: TGCGCCAGCAGCCGAAAGATAGCGGACGCCGGGGAGCTGTTTTTT.

The chain links TRBV5-4 to TRBJ2-7; D might be TRBD1 (5 bases). Trimming removed 4 bases from V and 2 bases from J, with 16 bases in between. Per germline, CDR1 SGHNT and CDR2 YYREEE (reference sequence). This CDR3 region has 15 residues. The CDR3 reads CASSLSTGTPYEQYF. In DNA form, the CDR3 reads TGTGCCAGCAGCCTTTCTACAGGAACCCCCTACGAGCAGTACTTC.

The CDR3 sequence is CASSQNRGSYEQYF. DNA of the CDR3: TGTGCCAGCAGCCAAAACAGGGGATCCTACGAGCAGTACTTC. V gene TRBV4-2 combines with J gene TRBJ2-7; 7 nucleotides agree with TRBD1. Trimming cost V 2 bases and J 1 base; bases outside gene matches: 2. Looked up from germline, CDR1 is LGHNA and CDR2 is YNFKEQ. This CDR3 region has 14 residues.

This chain joins TRBV5-6 and TRBJ2-7; 9 bases agree with TRBD2. The CDR3 is made up of 19 amino acids. Looked up from germline, CDR1 is SGHDT and CDR2 is YYEEEE. The V segment lost 3 bases and the J segment 3 bases; nucleotides outside the gene matches: 19. The CDR3 nucleotides read TGTGCCAGCAGCTCCGGATGGGCTAGCGGGACGATATCAATCTACGAGCAGTACTTC. Its protein is CASSSGWASGTISIYEQYF.

The J gene is TRBJ2-5, the V gene TRBV18; D not certain. The CDR3 loop spans 13 amino acids. Germline V CDR1 and CDR2: KGHSH, LQKENI. The V end was cut by 0 bases, the J end by 3 bases, with 5 bases between. The DNA of the CDR3 is TGTGCCAGCTCACCACCAGACGAAGAGACCCAGTACTTC. It codes for CASSPPDEETQYF. Complete variable domain (other parts from reference TRBV18 and TRBJ2-5): NAGVMQNPRHLVRRRGQEARLRCSPMKGHSHVYWYRQLPEEGLKFMVYLQKENIIDESGMPKERFSAEFPKEGPSILRIQQVVRGDSAAYFCASSPPDEETQYFGPGTRLLVL.

The gene calls are TRBV7-9 and TRBJ2-3, with D unclear. Germline CDR1 and CDR2: SEHNR and FQNEAQ (reference sequence). The CDR3 has 16 residues. V lost 3 bases and J lost 0, with 13 bases in between. The CDR3 here is CASSFARALSTDTQYF. In nucleotides, the CDR3 is TGTGCCAGCAGCTTCGCCCGGGCGCTCAGCACAGATACGCAGTATTTT.

The chain is built from TRBV6-5 and TRBJ2-7; TRBD1 aligns across 8 bases. Germline V lookup: CDR1 MNHEY, CDR2 SVGAGI. CDR3 length: 15 residues. The V and J ends lost 6 bases and 5 bases, in that order; junction bases with no gene match: 12. The CDR3 bases are TGTGCCAGCAGCCCCAGAGGACAGGGAAGGGACGAGCAGTACTTC. This translates into CASSPRGQGRDEQYF.

The chain carries TRBV5-5 and TRBJ2-7; TRBD2 is a possible D gene (5 bases). Per germline, CDR1 SGHKS and CDR2 YYEKEE (reference sequence). The V end was cut by 1 base, the J end by 9 bases, with 11 bases between. The CDR3 loop spans 12 amino acids. DNA of the CDR3: TGTGCCAGCAGCTTGTTTAGCGAGGCGCAGTACTTC. It translates to CASSLFSEAQYF.

A note on this clone: Other DNA sequences within the sample encode an identical CDR3. V and J are TRBV7-2 and TRBJ2-7; D is perhaps TRBD1 (5 bases). Germline V gene data show CDR1 as SGHTA and CDR2 as FQGNSA. Trimming cost V 1 base and J 5 bases, with 9 bases left between them. The CDR3 runs 13 residues. The CDR3 nucleotides read TGTGCCAGCAGCTTAGGGGGCAGCAACGAGCAGTACTTC. Encoded protein: CASSLGGSNEQYF.

The chain employs TRBV10-3 and TRBJ2-7, with D uncertain. Germline CDR1 is ENHRY and CDR2 is SYGVKD. Deletions cut 10 bases from V and 0 bases from J, with 10 bases between. The CDR3 extends over 12 amino acids. The CDR3 reads CATSEVSYEQYF. CDR3 sequence (DNA): TGTGCCACGAGCGAAGTCTCCTACGAGCAGTACTTC.

The chain recombines TRBV4-1 with TRBJ2-2; D not certain. The germline V gene has CDR1 MGHRA and CDR2 YSYEKL. V lost 1 base and J 2 bases, leaving 8 bases between the germline ends. The CDR3 totals 15 residues. DNA of the CDR3: TGCGCCAGCAGCCAAGTGTCAGAAAACACCGGGGAGCTGTTTTTT. Its translation is CASSQVSENTGELFF.

Turning to this clone: The same CDR3 also results from other DNA sequences found in this sample. This rearrangement joins TRBV7-9 to TRBJ2-7, with D tentatively TRBD1 (6 bases). CDR1 is SEHNR and CDR2 is FQNEAQ in the germline V gene (reference sequence). The CDR3 sequence is 14 residues long. The germline V and J ends were trimmed by 4 bases and 0 bases, with 10 bases remaining between them. The chain's CDR3 is CASSWTESSYEQYF. The CDR3 DNA is TGTGCCAGCAGCTGGACAGAGAGCTCCTACGAGCAGTACTTC.

The CDR3 nucleotides are TGCGCCAGCAGCCGCATGACAGGGTTTGGAAACACCATATATTTT. Encoded protein: CASSRMTGFGNTIYF. The chain is built from TRBV4-1 and TRBJ1-3, with TRBD1 identical over 7 bases. The CDR3 consists of 15 residues. The V gene end was trimmed by 4 bases and the J gene end by 3 bases; junction bases not matched to a gene: 6. Germline CDR1 MGHRA, CDR2 YSYEKL.

The V call is TRBV10-2, the J call TRBJ2-2; D gene ambiguous. This CDR3 spans 14 amino acids. The germline V gene has CDR1 WSHSY and CDR2 SAAADI. Trimming took 3 bases from V and 2 from J, leaving 7 bases between them. The CDR3: CASSDIDNTGELFF. The DNA of the CDR3 is TGCGCCAGCAGTGATATAGATAACACCGGGGAGCTGTTTTTT.

The chain is built from TRBV29-1 and TRBJ2-1; D might be TRBD2 (6 bases). The CDR3 sequence is 16 residues long. V was pared by 0 bases and J by 6 bases, with 18 bases between. Germline V gives CDR1 SQVTM, CDR2 ANQGSEA. CDR3 DNA sequence: TGCAGCGTTGAAGATCTGGAGGGCGCGGGTGGCAATGAGCAGTTCTTC. Translation gives CSVEDLEGAGGNEQFF.